This T cell receptor beta chain was retrieved from a study of blood T cell repertoires in COVID-19. Background on the study: Sites in the United States, Italy and Spain provided acute and convalescent COVID-19 samples.

This CDR3 has 13 amino acids. The J segment lost 8 bases and the V segment lost 4 bases, leaving 7 bases of the junction unmatched. CDR1 and CDR2 from the germline V gene are SGHNT and YYREEE (reference sequence). The table came from immunoSEQ multiplex PCR; TCRdb's copy has only in-frame clones and leaves some out. In the table there are approximately 200,000 clones, about 85% of which are singletons. The TCR sequence derives from an older woman who had recovered from COVID-19. Sequencing was done on a sample of peripheral blood. The genes are TRBV5-4 and TRBJ2-7; TRBD1 agrees at 9 bases. Written as DNA, the CDR3 is TGTGCCAGCAGCGAGGGACAGGGTGAGAAGCAGTACTTC. This translates into CASSEGQGEKQYF.